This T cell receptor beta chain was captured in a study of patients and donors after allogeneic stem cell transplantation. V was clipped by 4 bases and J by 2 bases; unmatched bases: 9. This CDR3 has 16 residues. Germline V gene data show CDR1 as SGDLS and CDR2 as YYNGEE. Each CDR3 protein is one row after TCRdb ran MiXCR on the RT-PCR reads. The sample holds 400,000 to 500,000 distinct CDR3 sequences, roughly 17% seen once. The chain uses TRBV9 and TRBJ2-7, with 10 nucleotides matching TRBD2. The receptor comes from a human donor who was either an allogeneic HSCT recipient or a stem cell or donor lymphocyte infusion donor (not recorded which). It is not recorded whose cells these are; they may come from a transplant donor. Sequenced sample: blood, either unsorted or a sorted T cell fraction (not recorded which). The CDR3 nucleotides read TGTGCCAGCAGCCGGAGCGGGAGGGCCGAAGCCTACGAGCAGTACTTC. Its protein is CASSRSGRAEAYEQYF.